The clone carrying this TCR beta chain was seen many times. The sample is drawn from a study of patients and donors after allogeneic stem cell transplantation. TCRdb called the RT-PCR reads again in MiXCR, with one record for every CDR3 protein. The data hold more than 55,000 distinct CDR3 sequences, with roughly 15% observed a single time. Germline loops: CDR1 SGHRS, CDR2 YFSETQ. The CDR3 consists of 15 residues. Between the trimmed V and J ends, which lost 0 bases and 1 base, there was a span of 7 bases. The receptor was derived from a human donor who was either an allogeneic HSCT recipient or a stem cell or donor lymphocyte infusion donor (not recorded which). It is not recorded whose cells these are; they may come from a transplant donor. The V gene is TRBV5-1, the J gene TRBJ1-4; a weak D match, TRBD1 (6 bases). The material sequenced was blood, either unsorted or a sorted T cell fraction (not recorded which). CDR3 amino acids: CASSLARGTNEKLFF. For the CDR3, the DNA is TGCGCCAGCAGCTTGGCCAGGGGAACTAATGAAAAACTGTTTTTT.